The TCR beta chain under discussion was sequenced for a study of blood T cell dynamics during melanoma immunotherapy. Study-level information: Standard first-line treatment here was pembrolizumab or nivolumab plus ipilimumab in metastatic melanoma.

The V gene's germline CDR1 is SGHRS and CDR2 YFSETQ. Trimming at V came to 4 bases and at J to 3 bases, leaving 9 bases not matched to a gene. The CDR3 sequence is 15 residues long. TCRdb keeps only in-frame clones here, not all; method: immunoSEQ multiplex PCR. The sample yields 4,500 to 6,000 clones, around nine tenths seen once. A single count supports this clone. The time point is: week 3, after first cycle of checkpoint inhibitor. Sampling occurred pretreatment (T0) and at week 3 (W3), after cycle one of checkpoint blockade. Response was assessed by RECIST 1.1 at 12 weeks, except a couple of rapid progressors. No patient had earlier systemic cancer treatment, concurrent immunosuppressants, or another active cancer.

The receptor was isolated from a human donor with melanoma. The chain carries TRBV5-1 and TRBJ2-7; 8 nucleotides align to TRBD1. The material sequenced was blood, taken from a patient treated with checkpoint blockade. CDR3 sequence reads: CASSPADRANYEQYF. CDR3 coding DNA: TGCGCCAGCAGCCCGGCGGACAGGGCAAACTACGAGCAGTACTTC.